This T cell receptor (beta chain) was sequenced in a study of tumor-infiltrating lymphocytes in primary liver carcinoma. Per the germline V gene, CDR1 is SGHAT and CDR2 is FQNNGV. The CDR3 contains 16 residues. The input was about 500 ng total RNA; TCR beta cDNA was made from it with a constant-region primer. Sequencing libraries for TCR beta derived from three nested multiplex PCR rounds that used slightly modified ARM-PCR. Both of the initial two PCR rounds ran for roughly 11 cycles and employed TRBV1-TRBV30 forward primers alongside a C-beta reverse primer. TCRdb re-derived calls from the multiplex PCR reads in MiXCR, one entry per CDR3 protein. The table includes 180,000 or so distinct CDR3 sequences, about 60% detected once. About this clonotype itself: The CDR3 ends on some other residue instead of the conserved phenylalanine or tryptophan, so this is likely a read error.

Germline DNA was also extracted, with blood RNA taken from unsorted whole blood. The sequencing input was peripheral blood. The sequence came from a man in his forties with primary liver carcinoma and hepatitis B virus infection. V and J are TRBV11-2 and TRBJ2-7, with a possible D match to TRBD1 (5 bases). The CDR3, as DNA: TGTGCCGGCAGCTTAGAACTCGACAGTCCTTCTTACGAGCAGTACTTA. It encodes CAGSLELDSPSYEQYL.